This is a list of T cell receptor beta chains from one sample in a study of T cells after posttransplantation cyclophosphamide. Produced via immunoSEQ multiplex PCR; TCRdb's table is partial and in-frame only. The top ten hold approximately 2.7% of the sample, which has about 66,000 clones, roughly 95% seen once. Material for sequencing was PBMCs. The receptors were gathered from a woman aged 25 to 39 in good health and a related stem cell transplant donor. Both conserved end residues are part of each CDR3. The order of the fields is V gene, J gene, D gene, clone size, CDR3 DNA, CDR3 protein. The D gene is left open where the match is weak. Clone size is given for some rows only: seen once, a few or many times, or a class if the clone is expanded.

>TRBV11-2|TRBJ2-1|-|-
TGTGCCAGCAGCTATAGCGTCCGGGCTAGCAATGAGCAGTTCTTC
CASSYSVRASNEQFF
>TRBV7-9|TRBJ1-2|TRBD1|-
TGTGCCAGCAGCGGGACAGGGTCTCTCTATGGCTACACCTTC
CASSGTGSLYGYTF
>TRBV9|TRBJ2-3|-|-
TGTGCCAGCAGCGTTCTATTTACCGATACGCAGTATTTT
CASSVLFTDTQYF
>TRBV2|TRBJ1-2|-|-
TGTGCCAGCAGGGGACAAAACTATGGCTACACCTTC
CASRGQNYGYTF
>TRBV5-1|TRBJ2-2|TRBD1|-
TGCGCCAGCAGCCCACAGGGGGCGCAGGGCGGGGAGCTGTTTTTT
CASSPQGAQGGELFF
>TRBV7-7|TRBJ2-1|TRBD2|-
TGCGCCAGCAGCTTAGCGCGGACTAGCGGGGACAATGAGCAGTTCTTC
CASSLARTSGDNEQFF
>TRBV5-5|TRBJ1-2|TRBD1|-
TGTGCCAGCAGTCGGACAGGGGGCCACTATGGCTACACCTTC
CASSRTGGHYGYTF
>TRBV27|TRBJ2-7|TRBD1|-
TGTGCCAGCAGGCTGGGCCCTGGGACAGGGTACGAGCAGTACTTC
CASRLGPGTGYEQYF
>TRBV6-5|TRBJ1-6|-|once
TGTGCCAGCAGTTACGCCTGGACCTCCTACAATTCACCCCTCCACTTT
CASSYAWTSYNSPLHF
>TRBV29-1|TRBJ1-1|-|-
TGCAGCGCTGCAGGGGCGGACACTGAAGCTTTCTTT
CSAAGADTEAFF
>TRBV4-2|TRBJ1-5|-|once
TGTGCCAGCAGCCAAGATGGAGGGGGGGGCTCCTTTCAGCCCCAGCATTTT
CASSQDGGGGSFQPQHF
>TRBV28|TRBJ2-2|-|-
TGTGCCAGCAGTCCCCACCCGGCCGGGGAGCTGTTTTTT
CASSPHPAGELFF
>TRBV15|TRBJ1-1|-|-
TGTGCCACCAGCAGAGACCCGAACACTGAAGCTTTCTTT
CATSRDPNTEAFF
>TRBV19|TRBJ2-3|TRBD2|-
TGTGCCAGTAGTCCGGGGGGGGCTAGCACAGATACGCAGTATTTT
CASSPGGASTDTQYF
>TRBV6-6|TRBJ1-1|-|many
TGTGCCAGCAGTTACCCTGAAGCTTTCTTT
CASSYPEAFF
>TRBV19|TRBJ2-7|TRBD2|-
TGTGCCAGTAGTGCCTCGACTAGCGGGGGTTACTACGAGCAGTACTTC
CASSASTSGGYYEQYF
>TRBV29-1|TRBJ1-6|TRBD1|-
TGCAGCGTTGCGACAGGGGGGGAATCACCCCTCCACTTT
CSVATGGESPLHF
>TRBV30|TRBJ1-2|-|-
TGTGCCGGATCGCGGGGGGTTGGCTACACCTTC
CAGSRGVGYTF
>TRBV6-6|TRBJ1-1|-|-
TGTGCCAGCAGCCGACAGACGAACACTGAAGCTTTCTTT
CASSRQTNTEAFF
>TRBV11-2|TRBJ1-4|-|-
TGTGCCAGCAGTCGAGGGTCGACTAATGAAAAACTGTTTTTT
CASSRGSTNEKLFF
>TRBV2|TRBJ2-5|-|-
TGTGCCAACAAGGACGGCACTGGAGGGGAGACCCAGTACTTC
CANKDGTGGETQYF
>TRBV7-2|TRBJ2-3|-|-
TGTGCCAGCAGCTCTCTAAGGGGCACAGATACGCAGTATTTT
CASSSLRGTDTQYF
>TRBV30|TRBJ2-5|-|-
TGTGCCTGGGGGAACCGAGCATACTTAGAGACCCAGTACTTC
CAWGNRAYLETQYF
>TRBV30|TRBJ2-6|-|few
TGTGCCTGGAGTGTAGGGACGCGCTCTGGGGCCAACGTCCTGACTTTC
CAWSVGTRSGANVLTF
>TRBV21-1|TRBJ1-5|-|-
TGTGCCAGCAGCGCCCGATACCGGGACAGGGGAGCAATTCCGTCTCAGCCCCAGCATTTT
CASSARYRDRGAIPSQPQHF
>TRBV30|TRBJ2-1|-|-
TGTGCCGGGGATAGGGGGGGGTTCTACAATGAGCAGTTCTTC
CAGDRGGFYNEQFF
>TRBV7-9|TRBJ2-6|-|-
TGTGCCAGCAGCTTAACACAGTTTAGCTCTGGGGCCAACGTCCTGACTTTC
CASSLTQFSSGANVLTF
>TRBV28|TRBJ1-5|-|-
TGTGCCAGCAGTTCCGAACAGGGAGGCAATCAGCCCCAGCATTTT
CASSSEQGGNQPQHF
>TRBV7-8|TRBJ1-1|-|-
TGTGCCAGCAGCTTCCGGAGGGTAGGGTTCTACACTGAAGCTTTCTTT
CASSFRRVGFYTEAFF
>TRBV30|TRBJ1-1|-|-
TGTGCCTGGGAACAGGGTGGCGCTGAAGCTTTCTTT
CAWEQGGAEAFF
>TRBV18|TRBJ2-7|TRBD1|-
TGTGCCAGCTCCGGACAGGGGGGAATAGCCGAGCAGTACTTC
CASSGQGGIAEQYF
>TRBV20-1|TRBJ2-4|-|-
TGCAGTGCGGTGTGGTACATTCAGTACTTC
CSAVWYIQYF
>TRBV2|TRBJ2-7|TRBD2|-
TGTGCCAGCAGCGGTAGCGGGGGAAGATCCTACGAGCAGTACTTC
CASSGSGGRSYEQYF
>TRBV6-5|TRBJ1-4|-|-
TGTGCCAGCAGTTACTCCCCGGAGCAGGATGAAAAACTGTTTTTT
CASSYSPEQDEKLFF